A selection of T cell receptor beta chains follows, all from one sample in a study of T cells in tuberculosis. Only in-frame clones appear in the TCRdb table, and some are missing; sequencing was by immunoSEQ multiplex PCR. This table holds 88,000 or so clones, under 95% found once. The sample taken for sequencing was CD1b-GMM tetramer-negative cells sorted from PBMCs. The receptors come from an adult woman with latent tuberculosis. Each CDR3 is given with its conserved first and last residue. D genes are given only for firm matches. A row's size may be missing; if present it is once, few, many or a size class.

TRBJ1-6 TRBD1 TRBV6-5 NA CASTADRGISPLHF TGTGCCAGCACCGCGGACAGGGGTATTTCACCCCTCCACTTT
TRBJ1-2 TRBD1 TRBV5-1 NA CASSRDSIIHGYTF TGCGCCAGCAGCCGGGACAGTATAATACATGGCTACACCTTC
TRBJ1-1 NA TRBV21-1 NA CASSSIESDRLVSF TGTGCCAGCAGCTCTATCGAGTCCGACAGGCTCGTTAGCTTT
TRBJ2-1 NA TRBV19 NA CASSRDSYNEQFF TGTGCCAGTAGTCGGGACTCTTACAATGAGCAGTTCTTC
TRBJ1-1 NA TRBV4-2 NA CASSQDGDYGLAWDGSTEAFF TGTGCCAGCAGCCAAGATGGGGACTACGGCCTAGCCTGGGACGGGAGCACTGAAGCTTTCTTT
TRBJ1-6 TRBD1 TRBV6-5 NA CASSYRRQGNSPLHF TGTGCCAGCAGTTACCGCCGACAGGGGAATTCACCCCTCCACTTT
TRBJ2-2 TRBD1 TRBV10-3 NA CAIRGQGAGTGELFF TGTGCCATCAGAGGACAGGGGGCTGGCACCGGGGAGCTGTTTTTT
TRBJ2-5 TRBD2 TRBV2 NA CASSEALGGIQETQYF TGTGCCAGCAGTGAAGCCCTGGGGGGGATCCAAGAGACCCAGTACTTC
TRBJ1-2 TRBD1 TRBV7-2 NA CASSWIGQATGYTF TGTGCCAGCAGCTGGATCGGACAGGCTACTGGCTACACCTTC
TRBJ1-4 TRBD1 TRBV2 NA CASRAGQASNEKLFF TGTGCCAGCAGGGCGGGACAGGCGTCGAATGAAAAACTGTTTTTT
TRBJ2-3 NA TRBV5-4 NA CASSLMTGWRDTQYF TGTGCCAGCAGCTTAATGACGGGTTGGAGAGATACGCAGTATTTT
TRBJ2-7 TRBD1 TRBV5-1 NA CASSQRQGNEQYF TGCGCCAGCAGCCAAAGACAGGGTAACGAGCAGTACTTC
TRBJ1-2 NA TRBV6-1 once CASSDRDWGYTF TGTGCCAGCAGTGACAGGGATTGGGGCTACACCTTC
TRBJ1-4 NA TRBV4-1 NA CASRALLGEAEKLFF TGTGCCAGCAGAGCCCTCCTGGGAGAGGCTGAAAAACTGTTTTTT
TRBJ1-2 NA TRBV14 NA CASSQGPGDYGYTF TGTGCCAGCAGCCAAGGCCCAGGGGACTATGGCTACACCTTC
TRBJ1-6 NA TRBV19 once CASSIDLWGSSSYNSPLHF TGTGCCAGTAGTATAGATCTATGGGGCTCGAGCTCCTATAATTCACCCCTCCACTTT
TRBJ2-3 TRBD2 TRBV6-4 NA CASSLAGGTDTQYF TGTGCCAGCAGTCTAGCGGGGGGCACAGATACGCAGTATTTT
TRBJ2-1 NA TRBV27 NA CASSLQGSYNEQFF TGTGCCAGCAGTCTCCAGGGGTCGTACAATGAGCAGTTCTTC
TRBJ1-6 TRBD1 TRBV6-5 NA CASSRGGQGDSPLHF TGTGCCAGCAGCCGGGGCGGACAGGGCGATTCACCCCTCCACTTT
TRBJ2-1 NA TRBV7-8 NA CASSENTIAYNEQFF TGTGCCAGCAGCGAGAACACCATAGCTTACAATGAGCAGTTCTTC
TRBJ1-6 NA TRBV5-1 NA CASSLGAGNSPLHF TGCGCCAGCAGCTTGGGGGCAGGGAATTCACCCCTCCACTTT
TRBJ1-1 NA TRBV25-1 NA CASSEWANTEAFF TGTGCCAGCAGTGAATGGGCGAACACTGAAGCTTTCTTT
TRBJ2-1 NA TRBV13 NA CASSYPGESYNEQFF TGTGCCAGCAGCTATCCAGGCGAGTCCTACAATGAGCAGTTCTTC
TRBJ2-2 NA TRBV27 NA CASSFGRTGELFF TGTGCCAGCAGTTTTGGCCGCACCGGGGAGCTGTTTTTT
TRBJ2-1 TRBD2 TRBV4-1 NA CASSPLPSGGTYNEQFF TGCGCCAGCAGCCCACTCCCTAGCGGGGGGACCTACAATGAGCAGTTCTTC
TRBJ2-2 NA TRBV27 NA CASSYTGPGAGELFF TGTGCCAGCAGTTATACAGGGCCGGGCGCCGGGGAGCTGTTTTTT
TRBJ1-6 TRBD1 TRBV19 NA CASSSRDRGTLDSPLHF TGTGCCAGTAGTAGCCGGGACAGGGGGACCTTGGATTCACCCCTCCACTTT
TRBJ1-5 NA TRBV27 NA CASSSSRVQPQHF TGTGCCAGCAGTTCCTCGAGGGTTCAGCCCCAGCATTTT
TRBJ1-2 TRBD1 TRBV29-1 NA CSVGGQASTNGYTF TGCAGCGTTGGGGGACAGGCCTCAACGAATGGCTACACCTTC
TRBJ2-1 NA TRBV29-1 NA CSSRNNEQFF TGCAGCTCTCGTAACAATGAGCAGTTCTTC
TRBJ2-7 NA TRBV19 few CASSIEPGNYEQYF TGTGCCAGTAGTATAGAACCGGGAAACTACGAGCAGTACTTC
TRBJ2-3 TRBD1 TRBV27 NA CASHRDRVTDTQYF TGTGCCAGCCATAGGGACAGGGTCACAGATACGCAGTATTTT
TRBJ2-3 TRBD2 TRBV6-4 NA CASSAGGPGTDTQYF TGTGCCAGCAGTGCGGGGGGGCCGGGCACAGATACGCAGTATTTT
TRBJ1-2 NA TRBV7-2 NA CASSLFSLGRNYGYTF TGTGCCAGCAGCTTATTTTCCCTTGGGAGGAACTATGGCTACACCTTC
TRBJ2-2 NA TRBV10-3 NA CAISGKEQNTGELFF TGTGCCATCAGTGGAAAAGAACAGAACACCGGGGAGCTGTTTTTT
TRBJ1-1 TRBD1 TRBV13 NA CASSLGQGRTEAFF TGTGCCAGCAGCTTGGGACAGGGGCGGACTGAAGCTTTCTTT
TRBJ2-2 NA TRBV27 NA CASSLRISGELFF TGTGCCAGCAGTTTAAGAATTAGCGGGGAGCTGTTTTTT
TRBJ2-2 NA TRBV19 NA CASSIGQGPNTGELFF TGTGCCAGTAGTATTGGGCAGGGCCCTAACACCGGGGAGCTGTTTTTT
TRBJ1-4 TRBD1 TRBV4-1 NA CASSQVGTEEKLFF TGCGCCAGCAGCCAGGTTGGGACAGAAGAAAAACTGTTTTTT
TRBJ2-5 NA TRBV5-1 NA CASSFVGGDVLQETQYF TGCGCCAGCAGCTTTGTAGGGGGGGACGTCCTCCAAGAGACCCAGTACTTC
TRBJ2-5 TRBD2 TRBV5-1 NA CASTIAGGYTGTQYF TGCGCCAGCACAATAGCGGGGGGATACACCGGGACCCAGTACTTC
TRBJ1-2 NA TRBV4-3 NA CASSQDLDSNYGYTF TGCGCCAGCAGCCAAGATCTAGACTCTAACTATGGCTACACCTTC
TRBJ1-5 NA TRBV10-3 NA CAISLEGNQPQHF TGTGCCATCAGTTTGGAGGGCAATCAGCCCCAGCATTTT
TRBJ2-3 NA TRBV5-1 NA CASSFPGTTGREMGTQYF TGCGCCAGCAGCTTCCCGGGGACCACAGGGAGAGAGATGGGTACGCAGTATTTT
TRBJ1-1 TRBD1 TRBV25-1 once CASSRSTGGSTEAFF TGTGCCAGCTCCCGCTCGACAGGGGGCTCCACTGAAGCTTTCTTT
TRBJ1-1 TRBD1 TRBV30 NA CAWSYRGSEAFF TGTGCCTGGAGTTACAGGGGCTCTGAAGCTTTCTTT
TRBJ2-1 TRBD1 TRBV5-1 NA CASSSLGQGAGSEQFF TGCGCCAGCAGCTCACTGGGACAGGGGGCTGGAAGTGAGCAGTTCTTC